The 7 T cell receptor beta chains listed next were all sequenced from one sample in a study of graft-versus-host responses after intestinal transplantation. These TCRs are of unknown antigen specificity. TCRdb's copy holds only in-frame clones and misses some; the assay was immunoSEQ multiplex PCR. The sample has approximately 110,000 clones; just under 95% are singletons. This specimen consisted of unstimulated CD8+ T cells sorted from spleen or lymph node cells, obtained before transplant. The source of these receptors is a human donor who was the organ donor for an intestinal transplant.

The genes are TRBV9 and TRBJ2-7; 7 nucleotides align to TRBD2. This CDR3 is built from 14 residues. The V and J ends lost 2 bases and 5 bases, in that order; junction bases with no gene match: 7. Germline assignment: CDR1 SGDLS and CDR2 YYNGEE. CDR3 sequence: CASSVGGSPHEQYF. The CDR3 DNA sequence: TGTGCCAGCAGCGTCGGCGGGAGTCCCCACGAGCAGTACTTC.

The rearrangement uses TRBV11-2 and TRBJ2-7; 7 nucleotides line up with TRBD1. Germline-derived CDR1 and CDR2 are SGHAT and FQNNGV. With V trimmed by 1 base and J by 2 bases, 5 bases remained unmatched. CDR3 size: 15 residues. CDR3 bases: TGTGCCAGCAGCTTAGGTGCGACAGGGACCTACGAGCAGTACTTC. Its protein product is CASSLGATGTYEQYF.

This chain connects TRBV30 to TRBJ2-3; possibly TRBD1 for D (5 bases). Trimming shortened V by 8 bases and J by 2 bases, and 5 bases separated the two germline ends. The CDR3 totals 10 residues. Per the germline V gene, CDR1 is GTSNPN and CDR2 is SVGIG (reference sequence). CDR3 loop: CAGHTDTQYF. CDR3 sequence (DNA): TGTGCCGGACACACAGATACGCAGTATTTT. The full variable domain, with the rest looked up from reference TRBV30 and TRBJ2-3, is SQTIHQWPATLVQPVGSPLSLECTVEGTSNPNLYWYRQAAGRGLQLLFYSVGIGQISSEVPQNLSASRPQDRQFILSSKKLLLSDSGFYLCAGHTDTQYFGPGTRLTVL.

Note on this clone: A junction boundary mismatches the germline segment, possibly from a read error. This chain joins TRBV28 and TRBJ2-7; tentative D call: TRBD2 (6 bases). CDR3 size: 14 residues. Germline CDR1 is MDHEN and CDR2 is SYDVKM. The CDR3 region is CASSLSGLAGEQYF. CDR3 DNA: TGTGCCAGCAGCTTATCGGGCCTTGCGGGGGAGCAGTACTTC.

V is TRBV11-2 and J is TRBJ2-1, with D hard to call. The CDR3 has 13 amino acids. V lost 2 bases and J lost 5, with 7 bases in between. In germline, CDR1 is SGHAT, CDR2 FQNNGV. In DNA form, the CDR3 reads TGTGCCAGCAGCTTATCTCTCCACAATGAGCAGTTCTTC. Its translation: CASSLSLHNEQFF.

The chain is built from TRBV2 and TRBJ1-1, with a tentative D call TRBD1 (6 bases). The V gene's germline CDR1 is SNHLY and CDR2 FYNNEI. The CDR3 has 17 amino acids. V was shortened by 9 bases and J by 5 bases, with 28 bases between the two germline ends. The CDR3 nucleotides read TGTGCCAGTGGGGACGTGGGGGCCGGCCATTCCGGTACTGAAGCTTTCTTT. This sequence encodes CASGDVGAGHSGTEAFF.

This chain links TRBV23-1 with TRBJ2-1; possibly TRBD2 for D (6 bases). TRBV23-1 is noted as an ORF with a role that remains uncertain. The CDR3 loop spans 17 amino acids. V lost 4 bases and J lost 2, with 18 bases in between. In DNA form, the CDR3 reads TGCGCCAGCAGTCTAAATTCGGAGGGATGGACCTACAATGAGCAGTTCTTC. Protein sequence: CASSLNSEGWTYNEQFF.